One and the same sample provided the 2 T cell receptor beta chains below, sequenced in a study of CD8 T cells in Susac syndrome. Random hexamers were used to reverse transcribe the RNA input (0.5 to 1 ug). TCRdb processed the immunoSEQ multiplex PCR reads anew with MiXCR; each CDR3 protein has one entry. The sample shows some 180,000 distinct CDR3 sequences, approximately 94% of them seen only once. Sequenced material: CD4+ T cells from PBMCs. The receptors originated from a human donor in good health.

The V and J genes are TRBV12-3 or TRBV12-4 and TRBJ1-1; a possible D gene is TRBD1 (5 bases). With 5 bases removed from V and 0 bases from J, the gap between germline ends came to 10 bases. This CDR3 comprises 14 residues. Here the CDR3 reads CASSEGDLNTEAFF. The CDR3 coding sequence is TGTGCCAGCAGTGAAGGGGATTTGAACACTGAAGCTTTCTTT.

The chain has TRBV28 and TRBJ2-7; tentative D call: TRBD2 (5 bases). From germline, CDR1 is MDHEN and CDR2 SYDVKM. Between the trimmed V and J ends, which lost 2 bases and 5 bases, there was a span of 22 bases. CDR3 length: 17 amino acids. For the CDR3, the DNA is TGTGCCAGCAGTTTACCCTTGTCCGGCTTGAGGGCGCACGAGCAGTACTTC. It specifies CASSLPLSGLRAHEQYF.